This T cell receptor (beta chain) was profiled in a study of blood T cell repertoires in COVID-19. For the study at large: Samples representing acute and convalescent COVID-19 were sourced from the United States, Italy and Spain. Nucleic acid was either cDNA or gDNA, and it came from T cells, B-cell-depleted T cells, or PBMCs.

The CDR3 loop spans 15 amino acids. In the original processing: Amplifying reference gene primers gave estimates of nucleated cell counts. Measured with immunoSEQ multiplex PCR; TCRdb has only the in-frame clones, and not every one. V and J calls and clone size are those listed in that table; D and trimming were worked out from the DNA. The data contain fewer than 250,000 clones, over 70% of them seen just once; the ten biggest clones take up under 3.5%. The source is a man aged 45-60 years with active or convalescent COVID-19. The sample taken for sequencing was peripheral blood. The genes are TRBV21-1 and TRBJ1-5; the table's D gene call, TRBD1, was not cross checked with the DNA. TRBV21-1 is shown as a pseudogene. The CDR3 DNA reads TGTGCCAGCATCGAACTTAGGACAGGGAATCAGCCCCAGCATTTT. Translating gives CASIELRTGNQPQHF.